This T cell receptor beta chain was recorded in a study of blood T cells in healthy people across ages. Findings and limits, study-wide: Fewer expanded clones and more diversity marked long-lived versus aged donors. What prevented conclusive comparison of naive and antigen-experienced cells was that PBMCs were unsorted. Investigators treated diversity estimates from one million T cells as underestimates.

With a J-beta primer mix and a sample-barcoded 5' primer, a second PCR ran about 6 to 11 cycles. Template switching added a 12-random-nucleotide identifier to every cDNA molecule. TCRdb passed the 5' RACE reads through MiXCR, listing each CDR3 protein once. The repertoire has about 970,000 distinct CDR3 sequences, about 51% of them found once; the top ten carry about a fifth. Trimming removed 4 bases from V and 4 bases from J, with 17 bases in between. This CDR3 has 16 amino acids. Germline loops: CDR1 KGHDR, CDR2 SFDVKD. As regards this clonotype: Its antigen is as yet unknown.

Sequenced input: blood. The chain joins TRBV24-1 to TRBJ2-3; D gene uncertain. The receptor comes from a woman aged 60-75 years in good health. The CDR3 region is CATSDPLLPVADTQYF. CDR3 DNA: TGTGCCACCAGTGACCCTTTACTACCCGTCGCAGATACGCAGTATTTT.